The clone carrying this T cell receptor beta chain was seen only a few times. Its antigen is unknown. The CDR3 is 15 residues long. Trimming shortened V by 5 bases and J by 4 bases, and 15 bases separated the two germline ends. CDR1 is MDHEN and CDR2 is SYDVKM in the germline V gene. Arm-PCR of CDR3 regions and iRepertoire HTBI primers were the basis on which TCR beta libraries were built. TCRdb itself ran the multiplex PCR reads through MiXCR, one entry per CDR3 protein. The profile covers 500,000 to 800,000 distinct CDR3 sequences, with about 32% appearing a single time and about 40% taken by the ten largest. Time point noted: persistent/refractory GD, antithyroid drugs over 5 years with positive TRAb. RNA extracted from PBMCs served as the sequencing template. This sample stems from a study of regulatory T cells in long-lasting Graves disease. The study, taken as a whole, reports: Persistent disease was associated with favored TRBV28 usage and with favored use of TRBJ1-2 and TRBJ2-5.

The specimen comprised peripheral blood mononuclear cells (PBMCs), sampled when the disease was refractory, from a patient treated with antithyroid drugs. The TCR was taken from a female donor with Graves disease. V usage is TRBV28 and J usage is TRBJ1-5; no firm D call. DNA for the CDR3: TGTGCCAGCAGTACCCGGGCCTTAAGAAATCAGCCCCAGCATTTT. It encodes CASSTRALRNQPQHF.